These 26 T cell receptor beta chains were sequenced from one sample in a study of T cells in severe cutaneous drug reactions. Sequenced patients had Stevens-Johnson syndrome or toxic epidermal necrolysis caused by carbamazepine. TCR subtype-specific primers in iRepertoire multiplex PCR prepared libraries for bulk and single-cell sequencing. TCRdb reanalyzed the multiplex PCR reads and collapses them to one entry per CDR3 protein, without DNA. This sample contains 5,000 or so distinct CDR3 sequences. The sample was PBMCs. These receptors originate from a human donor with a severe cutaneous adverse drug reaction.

The CDR3 reads CASSGGRSTDTQYF. The rearrangement links TRBV10-2 to TRBJ2-3; TCRdb's assignment of TRBD1 cannot be checked, as there is no DNA. This CDR3 is built from 14 residues. CDR1 and CDR2 (germline): WSHSY, SAAADI.

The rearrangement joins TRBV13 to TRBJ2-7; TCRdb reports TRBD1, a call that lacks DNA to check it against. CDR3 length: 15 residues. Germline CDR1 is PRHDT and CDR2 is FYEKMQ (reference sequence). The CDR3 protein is CASSTQGTKYYEQYF.

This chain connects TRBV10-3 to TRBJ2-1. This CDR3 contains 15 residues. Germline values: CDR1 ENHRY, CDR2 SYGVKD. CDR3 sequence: CAISEDDSSYNEQFF.

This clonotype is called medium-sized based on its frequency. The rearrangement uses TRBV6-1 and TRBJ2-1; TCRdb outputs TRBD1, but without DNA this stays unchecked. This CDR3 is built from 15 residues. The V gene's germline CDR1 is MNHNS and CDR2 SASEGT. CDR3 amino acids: CASIAGTGPYNEQFF.

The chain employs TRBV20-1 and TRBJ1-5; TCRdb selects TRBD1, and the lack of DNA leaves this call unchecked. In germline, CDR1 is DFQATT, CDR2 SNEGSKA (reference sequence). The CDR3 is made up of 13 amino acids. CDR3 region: CSALKGATGAQHF.

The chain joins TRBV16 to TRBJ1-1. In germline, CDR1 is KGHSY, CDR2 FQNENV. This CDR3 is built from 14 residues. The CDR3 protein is CASSPNMGNTEAFF.

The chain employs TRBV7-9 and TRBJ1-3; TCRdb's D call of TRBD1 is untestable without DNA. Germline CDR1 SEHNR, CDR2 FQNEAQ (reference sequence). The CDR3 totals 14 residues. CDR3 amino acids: CASSSDRDGNTIYF.

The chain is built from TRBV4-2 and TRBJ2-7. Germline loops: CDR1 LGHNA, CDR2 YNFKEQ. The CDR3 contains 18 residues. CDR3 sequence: CASSQDYGVGVLGNEQYF.

The chain's CDR3 is CAWSFTPSGTGELFF. The rearrangement joins TRBV30 to TRBJ2-2. This CDR3 contains 15 residues. The germline CDR1 and CDR2 sequences are GTSNPN and SVGIG (reference sequence).

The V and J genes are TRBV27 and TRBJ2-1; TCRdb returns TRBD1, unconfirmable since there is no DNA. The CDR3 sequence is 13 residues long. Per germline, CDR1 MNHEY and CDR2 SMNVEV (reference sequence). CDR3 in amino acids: CASSLLGGPEQFF.

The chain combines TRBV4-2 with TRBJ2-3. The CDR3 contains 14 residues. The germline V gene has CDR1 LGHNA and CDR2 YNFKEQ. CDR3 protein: CASSQETAPDTQYF.

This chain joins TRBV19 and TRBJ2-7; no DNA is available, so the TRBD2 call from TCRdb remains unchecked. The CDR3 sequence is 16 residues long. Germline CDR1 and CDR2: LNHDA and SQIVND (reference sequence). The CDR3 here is CASSSLSGSWVYEQYF.

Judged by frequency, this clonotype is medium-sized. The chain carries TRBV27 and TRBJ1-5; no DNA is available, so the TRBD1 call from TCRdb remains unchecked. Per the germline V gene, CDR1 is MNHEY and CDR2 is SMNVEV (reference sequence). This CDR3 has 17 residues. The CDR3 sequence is CASSLSVGTLKTQPQHF.

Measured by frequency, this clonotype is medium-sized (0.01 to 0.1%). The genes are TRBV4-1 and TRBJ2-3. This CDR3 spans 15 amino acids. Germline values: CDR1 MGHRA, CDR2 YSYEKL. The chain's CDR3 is CASSQIALPTDTQYF.

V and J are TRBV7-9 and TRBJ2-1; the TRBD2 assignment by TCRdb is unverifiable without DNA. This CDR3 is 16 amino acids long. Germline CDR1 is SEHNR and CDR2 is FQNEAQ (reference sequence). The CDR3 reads CASSYRTSGRGNEQFF. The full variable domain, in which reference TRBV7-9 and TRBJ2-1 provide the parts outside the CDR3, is DTGVSQNPRHKITKRGQNVTFRCDPISEHNRLYWYRQTLGQGPEFLTYFQNEAQLEKSRLLSDRFSAERPKGSFSTLEIQRTEQGDSAMYLCASSYRTSGRGNEQFFGPGTRLTVL.

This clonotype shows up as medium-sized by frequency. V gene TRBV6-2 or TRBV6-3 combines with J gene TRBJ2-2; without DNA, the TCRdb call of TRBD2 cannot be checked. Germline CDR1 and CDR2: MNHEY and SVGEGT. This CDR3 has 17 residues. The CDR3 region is CATRTLGLAGATGELFF.

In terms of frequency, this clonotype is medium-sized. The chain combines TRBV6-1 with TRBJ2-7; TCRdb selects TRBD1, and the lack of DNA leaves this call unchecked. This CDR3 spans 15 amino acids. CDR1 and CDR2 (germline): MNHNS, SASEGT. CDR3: CASSDPAGLHYEQYF.

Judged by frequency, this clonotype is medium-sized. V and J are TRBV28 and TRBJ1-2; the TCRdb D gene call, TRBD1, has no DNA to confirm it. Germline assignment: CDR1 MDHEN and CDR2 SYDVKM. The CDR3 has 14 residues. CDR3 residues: CASSFNAGGYGYTF.

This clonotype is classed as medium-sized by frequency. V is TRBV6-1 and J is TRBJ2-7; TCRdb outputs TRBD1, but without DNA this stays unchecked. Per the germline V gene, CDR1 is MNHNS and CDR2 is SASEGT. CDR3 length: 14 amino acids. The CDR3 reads CASRGGGGSYEQYF.

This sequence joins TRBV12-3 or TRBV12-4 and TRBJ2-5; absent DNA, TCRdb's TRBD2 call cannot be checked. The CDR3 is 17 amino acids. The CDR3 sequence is CASSKRLAGVLQETQYF.

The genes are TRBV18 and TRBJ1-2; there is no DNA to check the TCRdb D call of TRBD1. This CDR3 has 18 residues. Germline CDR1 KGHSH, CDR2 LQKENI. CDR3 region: CASSPPLTSWGHSYGYTF.

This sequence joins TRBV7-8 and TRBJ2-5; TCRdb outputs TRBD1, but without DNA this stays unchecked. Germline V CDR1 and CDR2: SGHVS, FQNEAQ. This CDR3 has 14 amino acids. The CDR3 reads CASRLKGTEETQYF.

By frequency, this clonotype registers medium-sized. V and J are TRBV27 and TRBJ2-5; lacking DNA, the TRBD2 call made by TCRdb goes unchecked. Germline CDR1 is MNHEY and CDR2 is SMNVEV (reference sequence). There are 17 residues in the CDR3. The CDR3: CASSLSTLAGGFETQYF.

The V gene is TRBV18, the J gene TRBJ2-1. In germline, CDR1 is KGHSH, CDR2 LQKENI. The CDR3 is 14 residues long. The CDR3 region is CASSSRTKYNEQFF.

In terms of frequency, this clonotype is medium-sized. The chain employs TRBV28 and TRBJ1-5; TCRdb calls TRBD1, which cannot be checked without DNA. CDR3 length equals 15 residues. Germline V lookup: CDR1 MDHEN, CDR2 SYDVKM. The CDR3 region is CASSHRTGESQPQHF.

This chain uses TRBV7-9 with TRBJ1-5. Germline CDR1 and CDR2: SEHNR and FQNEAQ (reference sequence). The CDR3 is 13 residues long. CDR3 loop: CASSLGDWQPQHF.